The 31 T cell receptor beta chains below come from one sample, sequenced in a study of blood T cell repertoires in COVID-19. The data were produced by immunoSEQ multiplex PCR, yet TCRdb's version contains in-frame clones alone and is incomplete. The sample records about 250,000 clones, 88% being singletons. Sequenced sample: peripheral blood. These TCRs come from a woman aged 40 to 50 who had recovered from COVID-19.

In nucleotides, the CDR3 is TGTGCCAGCAGTTTTTCAGGGGTCTCTAACTATGGCTACACCTTC. It encodes CASSFSGVSNYGYTF. The rearrangement links TRBV27 to TRBJ1-2, with TRBD1 as a possible D gene (6 bases). The CDR3 is made up of 15 amino acids. V gave up 3 bases and J gave up 0 bases, with 11 bases separating them. Germline-derived CDR1 and CDR2 are MNHEY and SMNVEV (reference sequence).

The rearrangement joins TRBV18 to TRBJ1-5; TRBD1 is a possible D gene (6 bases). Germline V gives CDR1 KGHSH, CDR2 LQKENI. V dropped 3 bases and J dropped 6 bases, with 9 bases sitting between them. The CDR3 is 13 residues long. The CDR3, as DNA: TGTGCCAGCTCACCGGGGGCCGCTCAGCCCCAGCATTTT. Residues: CASSPGAAQPQHF.

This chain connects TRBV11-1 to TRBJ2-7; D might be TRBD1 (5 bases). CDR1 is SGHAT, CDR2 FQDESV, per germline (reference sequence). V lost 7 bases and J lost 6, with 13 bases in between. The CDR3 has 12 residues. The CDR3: CASTNQGPEQYF. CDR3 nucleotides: TGTGCCAGCACCAACCAGGGTCCCGAGCAGTACTTC. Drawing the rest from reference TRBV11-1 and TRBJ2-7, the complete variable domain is EAEVAQSPRYKITEKSQAVAFWCDPISGHATLYWYRQILGQGPELLVQFQDESVVDDSQLPKDRFSAERLKGVDSTLKIQPAELGDSAMYLCASTNQGPEQYFGPGTRLTVT.

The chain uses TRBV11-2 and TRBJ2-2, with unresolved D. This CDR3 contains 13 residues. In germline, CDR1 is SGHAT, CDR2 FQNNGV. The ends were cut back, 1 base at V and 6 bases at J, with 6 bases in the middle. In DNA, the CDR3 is TGTGCCAGCAGCTTAGTCCCAGCCGGGGAGCTGTTTTTT. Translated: CASSLVPAGELFF.

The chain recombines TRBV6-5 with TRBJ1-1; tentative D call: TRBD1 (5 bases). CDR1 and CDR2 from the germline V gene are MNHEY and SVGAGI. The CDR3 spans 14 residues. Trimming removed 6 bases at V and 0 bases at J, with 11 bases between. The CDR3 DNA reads TGTGCCAGCAGACCCGACAGAATGAACACTGAAGCTTTCTTT. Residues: CASRPDRMNTEAFF.

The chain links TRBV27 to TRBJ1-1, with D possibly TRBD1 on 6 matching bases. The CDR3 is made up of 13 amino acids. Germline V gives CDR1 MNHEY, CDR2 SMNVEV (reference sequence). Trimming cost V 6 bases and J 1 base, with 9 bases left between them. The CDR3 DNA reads TGTGCCAGCAGCGGGACACGGAACACTGAAGCTTTCTTT. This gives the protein CASSGTRNTEAFF.

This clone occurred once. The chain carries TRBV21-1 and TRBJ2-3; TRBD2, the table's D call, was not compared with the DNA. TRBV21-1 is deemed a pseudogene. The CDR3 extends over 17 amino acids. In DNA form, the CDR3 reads TGTGCCAGCAGCAAACTTGGGCTAGCGGGGTTGCCAGATACGCAGTATTTT. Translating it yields CASSKLGLAGLPDTQYF.

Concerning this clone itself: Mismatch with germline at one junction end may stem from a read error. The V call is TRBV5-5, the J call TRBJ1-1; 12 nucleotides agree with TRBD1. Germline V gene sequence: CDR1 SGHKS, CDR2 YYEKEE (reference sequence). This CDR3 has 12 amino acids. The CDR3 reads CASSRGDRGPLF. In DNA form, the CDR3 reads TGTGCCAGCAGCCGTGGGGACAGGGGGCCCCTCTTT.

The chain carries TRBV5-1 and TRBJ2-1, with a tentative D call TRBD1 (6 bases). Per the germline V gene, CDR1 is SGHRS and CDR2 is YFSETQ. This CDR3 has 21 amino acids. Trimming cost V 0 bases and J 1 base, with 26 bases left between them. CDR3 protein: CASSLAPTSTGSVGSYNEQFF. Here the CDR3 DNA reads TGCGCCAGCAGCTTGGCCCCGACGTCGACAGGTAGTGTTGGGTCCTACAATGAGCAGTTCTTC.

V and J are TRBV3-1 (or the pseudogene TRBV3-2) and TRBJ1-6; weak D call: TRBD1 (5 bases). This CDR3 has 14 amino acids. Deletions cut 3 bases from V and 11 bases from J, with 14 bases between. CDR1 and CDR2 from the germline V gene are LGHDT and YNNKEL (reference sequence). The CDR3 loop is CASSQGLPRTPLHF. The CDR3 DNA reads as TGTGCCAGCAGCCAGGGGCTCCCGCGTACACCCCTCCACTTT.

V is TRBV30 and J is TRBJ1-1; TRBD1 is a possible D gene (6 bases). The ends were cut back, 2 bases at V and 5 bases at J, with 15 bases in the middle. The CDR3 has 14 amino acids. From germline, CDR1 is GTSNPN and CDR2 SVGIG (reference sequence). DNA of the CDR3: TGTGCCTGGAGTCCGCGGGGGGCCCCGACTGAAGCTTTCTTT. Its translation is CAWSPRGAPTEAFF.

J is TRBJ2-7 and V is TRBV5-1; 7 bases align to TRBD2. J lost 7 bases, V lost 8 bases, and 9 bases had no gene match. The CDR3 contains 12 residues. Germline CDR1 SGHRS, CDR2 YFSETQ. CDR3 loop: CARADLAAEQYV. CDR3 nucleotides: TGCGCCAGGGCCGACCTAGCGGCAGAGCAGTACGTC.

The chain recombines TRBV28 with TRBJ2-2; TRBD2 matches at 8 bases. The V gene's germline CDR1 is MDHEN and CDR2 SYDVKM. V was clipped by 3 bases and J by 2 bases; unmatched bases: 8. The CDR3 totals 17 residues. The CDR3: CASSFPRTSPNTGELFF. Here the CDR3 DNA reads TGTGCCAGCAGTTTCCCCAGGACTAGCCCCAACACCGGGGAGCTGTTTTTT.

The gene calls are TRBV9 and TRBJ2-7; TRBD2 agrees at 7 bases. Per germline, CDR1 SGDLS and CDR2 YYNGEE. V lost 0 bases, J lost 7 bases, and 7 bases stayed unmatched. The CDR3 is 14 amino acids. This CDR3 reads CASSVGLAVVEQYF. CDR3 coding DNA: TGTGCCAGCAGCGTAGGCCTAGCGGTGGTTGAGCAGTACTTC.

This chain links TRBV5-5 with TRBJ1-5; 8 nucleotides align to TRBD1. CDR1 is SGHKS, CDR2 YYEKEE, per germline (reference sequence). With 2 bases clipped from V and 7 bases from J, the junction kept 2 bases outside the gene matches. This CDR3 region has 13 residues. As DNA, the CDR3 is TGTGCCAGCAGCTTAGGACAGGGCCAGCCCCAGCATTTT. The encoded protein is CASSLGQGQPQHF.

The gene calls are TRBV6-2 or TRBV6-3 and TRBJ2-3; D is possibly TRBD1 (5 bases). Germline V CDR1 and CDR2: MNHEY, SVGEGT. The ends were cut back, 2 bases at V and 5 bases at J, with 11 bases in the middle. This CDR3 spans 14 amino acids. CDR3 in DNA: TGTGCCAGCAGTTACCGCCTAGGGGTAGATACGCAGTATTTT. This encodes CASSYRLGVDTQYF.

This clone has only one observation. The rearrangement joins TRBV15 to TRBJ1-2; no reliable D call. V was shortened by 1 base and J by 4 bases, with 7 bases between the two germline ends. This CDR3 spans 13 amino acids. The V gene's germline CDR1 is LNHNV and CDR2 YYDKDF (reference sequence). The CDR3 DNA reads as TGTGCCACCAGCAGAGGCGGGTCCTATGGCTACACCTTC. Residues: CATSRGGSYGYTF.

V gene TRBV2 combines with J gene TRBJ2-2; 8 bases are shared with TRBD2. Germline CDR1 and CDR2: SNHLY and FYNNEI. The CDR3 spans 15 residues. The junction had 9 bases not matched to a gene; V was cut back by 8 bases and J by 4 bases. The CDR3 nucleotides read TGTGCCAGCTCCTGGGGCGGGAGGAGCACCGGGGAGCTGTTTTTT. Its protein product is CASSWGGRSTGELFF.

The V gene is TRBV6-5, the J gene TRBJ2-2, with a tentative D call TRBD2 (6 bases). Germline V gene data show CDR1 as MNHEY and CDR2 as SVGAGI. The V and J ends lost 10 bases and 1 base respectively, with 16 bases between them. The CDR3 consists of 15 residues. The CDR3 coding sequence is TGTGCCACCCGGCCGGGGCGGGGGAACACCGGGGAGCTGTTTTTT. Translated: CATRPGRGNTGELFF.

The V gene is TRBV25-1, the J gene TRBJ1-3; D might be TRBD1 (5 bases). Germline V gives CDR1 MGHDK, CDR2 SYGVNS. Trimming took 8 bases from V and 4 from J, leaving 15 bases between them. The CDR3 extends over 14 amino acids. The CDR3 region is CASGAGPDGNTIYF. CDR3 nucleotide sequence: TGTGCCAGCGGGGCCGGGCCAGACGGAAACACCATATATTTT.

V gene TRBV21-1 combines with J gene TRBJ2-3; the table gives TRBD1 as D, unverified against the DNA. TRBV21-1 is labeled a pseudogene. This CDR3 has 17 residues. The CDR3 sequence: CASSKDRVGPNPDTQYF. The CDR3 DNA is TGTGCCAGCAGCAAAGACCGTGTGGGCCCCAACCCAGATACGCAGTATTTT.

The CDR3, as DNA: TGTGCCAGCAGCTTGGGACGACAGGGGCCGAACACTGAAGCTTTCTTT. Encoded protein: CASSLGRQGPNTEAFF. V and J are TRBV5-4 and TRBJ1-1; TRBD1 matches 8 bases. With 0 bases clipped from V and 1 base from J, the junction kept 5 bases outside the gene matches. There are 16 residues in the CDR3. Looked up from germline, CDR1 is SGHNT and CDR2 is YYREEE (reference sequence).

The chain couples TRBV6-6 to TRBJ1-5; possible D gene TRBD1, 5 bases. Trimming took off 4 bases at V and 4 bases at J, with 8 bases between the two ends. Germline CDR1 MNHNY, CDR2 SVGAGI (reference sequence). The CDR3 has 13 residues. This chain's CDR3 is CASSSRQNQPQHF. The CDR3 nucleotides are TGTGCCAGCAGTTCCCGACAGAATCAGCCCCAGCATTTT.

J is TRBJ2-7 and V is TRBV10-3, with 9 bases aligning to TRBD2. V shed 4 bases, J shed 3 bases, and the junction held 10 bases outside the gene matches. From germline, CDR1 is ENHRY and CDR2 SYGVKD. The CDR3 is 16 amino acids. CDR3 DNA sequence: TGTGCCATCAGTGCGAGGGCGGGAGGGGCATTCTACGAGCAGTACTTC. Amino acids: CAISARAGGAFYEQYF.

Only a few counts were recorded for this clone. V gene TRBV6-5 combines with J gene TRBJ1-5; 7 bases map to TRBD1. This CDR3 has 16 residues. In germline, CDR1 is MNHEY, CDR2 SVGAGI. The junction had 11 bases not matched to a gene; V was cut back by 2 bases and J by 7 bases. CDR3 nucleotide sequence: TGTGCCAGCAGTTACCCACAGGGGCGCCAGGTCCAGCCCCAGCATTTT. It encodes CASSYPQGRQVQPQHF.

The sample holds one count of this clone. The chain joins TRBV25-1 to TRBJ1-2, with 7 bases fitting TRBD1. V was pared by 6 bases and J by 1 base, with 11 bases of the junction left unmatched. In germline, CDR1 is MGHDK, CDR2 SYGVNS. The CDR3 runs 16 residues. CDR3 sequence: CASRETGTANNYGYTF. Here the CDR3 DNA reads TGTGCCAGCAGGGAGACCGGGACAGCGAATAACTATGGCTACACCTTC.

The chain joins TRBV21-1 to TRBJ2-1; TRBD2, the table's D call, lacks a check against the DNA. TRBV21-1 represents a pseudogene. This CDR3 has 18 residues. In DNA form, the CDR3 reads TGTGCCAGCAGCAAATGTTCTAGCGGGAGGCCCGGGGGCAATGAGCAGTTCTTC. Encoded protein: CASSKCSSGRPGGNEQFF.

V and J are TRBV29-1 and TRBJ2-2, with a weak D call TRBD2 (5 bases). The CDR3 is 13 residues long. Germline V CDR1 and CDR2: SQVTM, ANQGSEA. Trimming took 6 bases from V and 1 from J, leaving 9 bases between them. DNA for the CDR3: TGCAGCGTGGCCGGGAAGAACACCGGGGAGCTGTTTTTT. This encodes CSVAGKNTGELFF.

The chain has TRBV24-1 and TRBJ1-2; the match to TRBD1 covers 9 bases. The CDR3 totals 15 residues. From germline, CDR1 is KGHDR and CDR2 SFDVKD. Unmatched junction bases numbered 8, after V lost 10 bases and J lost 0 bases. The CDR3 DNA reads TGTGCCACAGAGGCGGGACAGGGACCTAACTATGGCTACACCTTC. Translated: CATEAGQGPNYGYTF.

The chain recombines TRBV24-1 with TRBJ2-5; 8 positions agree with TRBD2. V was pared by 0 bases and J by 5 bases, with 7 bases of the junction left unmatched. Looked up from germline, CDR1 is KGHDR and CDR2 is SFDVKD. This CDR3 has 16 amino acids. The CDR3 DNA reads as TGTGCCACCAGTGATTTGGGTAGCGGGACGGGGGAGACCCAGTACTTC. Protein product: CATSDLGSGTGETQYF.

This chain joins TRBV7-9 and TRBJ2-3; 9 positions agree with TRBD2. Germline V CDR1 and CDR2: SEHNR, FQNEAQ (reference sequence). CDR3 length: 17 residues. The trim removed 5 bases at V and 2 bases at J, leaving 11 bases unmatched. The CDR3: CASSIGRASGNTDTQYF. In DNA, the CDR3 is TGTGCCAGCAGCATCGGTCGGGCTAGCGGGAACACAGATACGCAGTATTTT.